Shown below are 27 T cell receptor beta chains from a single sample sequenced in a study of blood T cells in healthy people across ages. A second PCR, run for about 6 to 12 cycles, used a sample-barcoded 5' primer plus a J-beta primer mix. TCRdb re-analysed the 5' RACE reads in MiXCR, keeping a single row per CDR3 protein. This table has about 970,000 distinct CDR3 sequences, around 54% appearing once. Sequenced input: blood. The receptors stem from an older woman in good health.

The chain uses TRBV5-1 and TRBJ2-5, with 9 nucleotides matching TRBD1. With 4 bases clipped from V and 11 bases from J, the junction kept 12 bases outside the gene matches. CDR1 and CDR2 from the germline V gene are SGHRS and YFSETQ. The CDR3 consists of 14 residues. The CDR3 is CASSRTGEGNEQYF. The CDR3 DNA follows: TGCGCCAGCAGCCGGACAGGGGAAGGCAATGAGCAGTACTTC.

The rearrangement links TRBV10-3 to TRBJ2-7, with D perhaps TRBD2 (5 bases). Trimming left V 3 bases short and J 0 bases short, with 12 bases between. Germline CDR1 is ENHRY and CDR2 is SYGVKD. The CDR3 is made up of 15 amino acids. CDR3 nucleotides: TGTGCCATCAGTGATCCCGGTACTAGCTCCTACGAGCAGTACTTC. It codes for CAISDPGTSSYEQYF.

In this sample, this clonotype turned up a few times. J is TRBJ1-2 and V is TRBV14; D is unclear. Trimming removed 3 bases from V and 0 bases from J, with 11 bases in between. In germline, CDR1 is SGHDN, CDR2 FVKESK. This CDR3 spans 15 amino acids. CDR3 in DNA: TGTGCCAGCAGCCATGCGGACCGGACTAACTATGGCTACACCTTC. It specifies CASSHADRTNYGYTF.

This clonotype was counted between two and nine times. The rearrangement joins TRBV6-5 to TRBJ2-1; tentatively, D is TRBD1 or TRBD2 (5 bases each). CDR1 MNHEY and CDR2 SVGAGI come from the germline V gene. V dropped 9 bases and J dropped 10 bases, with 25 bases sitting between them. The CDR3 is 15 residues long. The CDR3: CASSPETTQGYEQFF. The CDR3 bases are TGTGCCAGTTCCCCAGAGACTACGCAGGGTTACGAGCAGTTCTTC.

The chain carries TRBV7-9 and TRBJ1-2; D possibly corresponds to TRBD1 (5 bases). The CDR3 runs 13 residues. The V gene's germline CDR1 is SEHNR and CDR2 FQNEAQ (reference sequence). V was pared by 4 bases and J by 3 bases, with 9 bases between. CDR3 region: CASSSGLDYGYTF. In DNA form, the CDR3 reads TGTGCCAGCAGCTCGGGACTTGACTATGGCTACACCTTC.

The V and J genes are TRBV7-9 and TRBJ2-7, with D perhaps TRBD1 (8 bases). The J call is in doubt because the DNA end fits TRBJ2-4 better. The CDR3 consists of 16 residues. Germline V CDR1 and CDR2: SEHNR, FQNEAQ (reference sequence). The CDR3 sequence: CASSRNRGGLLNIQYF. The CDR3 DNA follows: TGTGCCAGCAGCAGAAACAGGGGGGGTCTTTTAAACATTCAGTACTTC.

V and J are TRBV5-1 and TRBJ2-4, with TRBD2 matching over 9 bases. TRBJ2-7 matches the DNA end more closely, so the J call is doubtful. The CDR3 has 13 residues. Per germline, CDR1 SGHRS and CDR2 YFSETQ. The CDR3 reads CASTGAGGYEQYF. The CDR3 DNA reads TGCGCCAGCACCGGAGCGGGAGGCTACGAGCAGTACTTC.

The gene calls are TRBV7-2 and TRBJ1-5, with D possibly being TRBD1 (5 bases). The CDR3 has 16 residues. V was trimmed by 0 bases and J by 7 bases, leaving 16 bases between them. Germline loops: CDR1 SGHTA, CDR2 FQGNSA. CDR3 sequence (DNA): TGTGCCAGCAGCTTAGCGTTCAGGGCCAAAGGCCAGCCCCAGCATTTT. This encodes CASSLAFRAKGQPQHF.

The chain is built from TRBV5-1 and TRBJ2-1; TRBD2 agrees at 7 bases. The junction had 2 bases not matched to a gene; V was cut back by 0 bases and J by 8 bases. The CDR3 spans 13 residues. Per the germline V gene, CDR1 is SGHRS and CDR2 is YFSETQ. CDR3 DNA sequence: TGCGCCAGCAGCTTGGCCGCGGGAGATGAGCAGTTCTTC. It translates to CASSLAAGDEQFF. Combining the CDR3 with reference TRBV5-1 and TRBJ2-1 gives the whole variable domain KAGVTQTPRYLIKTRGQQVTLSCSPISGHRSVSWYQQTPGQGLQFLFEYFSETQRNKGNFPGRFSGRQFSNSRSEMNVSTLELGDSALYLCASSLAAGDEQFFGPGTRLTVL.

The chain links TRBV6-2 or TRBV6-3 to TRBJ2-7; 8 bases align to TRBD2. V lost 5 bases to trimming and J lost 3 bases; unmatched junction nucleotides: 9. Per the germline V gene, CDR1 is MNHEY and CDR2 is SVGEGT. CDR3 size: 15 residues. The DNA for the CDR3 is TGTGCCAGCAGTCCTCAGACGGGAGGGGACTACGAGCAGTACTTC. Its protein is CASSPQTGGDYEQYF.

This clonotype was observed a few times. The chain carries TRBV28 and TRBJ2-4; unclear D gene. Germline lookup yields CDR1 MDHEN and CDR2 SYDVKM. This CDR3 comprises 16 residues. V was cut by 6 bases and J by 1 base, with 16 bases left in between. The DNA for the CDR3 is TGTGCCAGCAGATATGCCCACAGCAGGGCCAAAAACATTCAGTACTTC. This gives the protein CASRYAHSRAKNIQYF.

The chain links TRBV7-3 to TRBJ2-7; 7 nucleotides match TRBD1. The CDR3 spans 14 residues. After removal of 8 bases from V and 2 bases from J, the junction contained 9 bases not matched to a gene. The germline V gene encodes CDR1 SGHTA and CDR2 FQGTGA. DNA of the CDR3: TGTGCCAGCTCCCAGACAGGGAACCCCTACGAGCAGTACTTC. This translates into CASSQTGNPYEQYF.

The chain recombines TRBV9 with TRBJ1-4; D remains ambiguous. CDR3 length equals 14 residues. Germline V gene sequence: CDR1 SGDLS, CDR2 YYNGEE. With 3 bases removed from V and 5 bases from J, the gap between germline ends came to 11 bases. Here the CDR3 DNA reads TGTGCCAGCAGCGCCGGGAGAGGAAATGAAAAACTGTTTTTT. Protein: CASSAGRGNEKLFF.

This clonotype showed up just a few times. The CDR3: CSVEPQRDTQYF. The CDR3 DNA sequence: TGCAGCGTTGAACCCCAGCGGGATACGCAGTATTTT. This chain joins TRBV29-1 and TRBJ2-3, with a possible D match to TRBD2 (5 bases). The germline gives CDR1 SQVTM, CDR2 ANQGSEA. The CDR3 consists of 12 residues. The V gene lost 2 bases and the J gene lost 6 bases, with 9 bases spanning the gap.

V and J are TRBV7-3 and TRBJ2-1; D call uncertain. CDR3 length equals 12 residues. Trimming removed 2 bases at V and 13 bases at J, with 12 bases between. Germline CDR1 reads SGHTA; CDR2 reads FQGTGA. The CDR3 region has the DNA TGTGCCAGCAGCTTACTTGGTGGTAAACAGTTCTTC. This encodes CASSLLGGKQFF.

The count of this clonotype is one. The CDR3 region has the DNA TGTGCCCCCCTAGGACAGGTTTTTAAGAGTTCAATCGTTCAGTACTTC. Protein product: CAPLGQVFKSSIVQYF. The V gene is TRBV24-1, the J gene TRBJ2-7; TRBD1 agrees at 7 bases. V gave up 12 bases and J gave up 10 bases; unmatched junction bases: 26. This CDR3 has 16 amino acids. Germline V gene sequence: CDR1 KGHDR, CDR2 SFDVKD.

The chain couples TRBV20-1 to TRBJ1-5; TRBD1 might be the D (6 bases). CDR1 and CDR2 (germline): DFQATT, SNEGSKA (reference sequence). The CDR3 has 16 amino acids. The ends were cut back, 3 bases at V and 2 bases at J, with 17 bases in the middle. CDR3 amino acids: CSASAGGAARNQPQHF. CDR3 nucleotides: TGCAGTGCTAGTGCCGGGGGGGCGGCACGCAATCAGCCCCAGCATTTT.

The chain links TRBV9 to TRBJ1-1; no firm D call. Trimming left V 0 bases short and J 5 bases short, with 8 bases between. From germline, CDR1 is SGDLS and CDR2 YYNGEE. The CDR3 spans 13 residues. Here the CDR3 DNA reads TGTGCCAGCAGCGTAGCCCCCTGGACTGAAGCTTTCTTT. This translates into CASSVAPWTEAFF.

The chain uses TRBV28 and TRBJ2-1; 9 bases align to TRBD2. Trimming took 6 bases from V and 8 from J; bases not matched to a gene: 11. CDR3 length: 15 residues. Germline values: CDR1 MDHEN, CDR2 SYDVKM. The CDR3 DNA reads TGTGCCAGCAGAATTAGCGGGAGTGGTCGGGATGAGCAGTTCTTC. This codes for CASRISGSGRDEQFF.

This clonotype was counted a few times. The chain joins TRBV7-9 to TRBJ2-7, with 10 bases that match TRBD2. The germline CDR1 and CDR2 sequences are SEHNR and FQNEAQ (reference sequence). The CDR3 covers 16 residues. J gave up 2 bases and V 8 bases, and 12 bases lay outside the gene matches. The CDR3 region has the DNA TGTGCCAGCTCCAGCTCTCTAGCGGGAGATCCCTACGAGCAGTACTTC. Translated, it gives CASSSSLAGDPYEQYF.

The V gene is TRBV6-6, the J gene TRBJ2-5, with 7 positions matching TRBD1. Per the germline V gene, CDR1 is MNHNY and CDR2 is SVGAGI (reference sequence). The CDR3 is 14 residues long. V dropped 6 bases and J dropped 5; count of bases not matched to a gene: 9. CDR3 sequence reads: CASRVNRGRETQYF. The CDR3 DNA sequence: TGTGCCAGCAGGGTAAACAGGGGCCGGGAGACCCAGTACTTC.

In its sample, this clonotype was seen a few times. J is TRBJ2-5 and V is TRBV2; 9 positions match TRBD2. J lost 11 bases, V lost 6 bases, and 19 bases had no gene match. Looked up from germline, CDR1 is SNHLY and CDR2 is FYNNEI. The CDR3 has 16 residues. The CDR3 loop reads CASRARIAGVWDEQYF. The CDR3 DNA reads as TGTGCCAGCAGAGCCCGTATAGCGGGAGTATGGGATGAGCAGTACTTC.

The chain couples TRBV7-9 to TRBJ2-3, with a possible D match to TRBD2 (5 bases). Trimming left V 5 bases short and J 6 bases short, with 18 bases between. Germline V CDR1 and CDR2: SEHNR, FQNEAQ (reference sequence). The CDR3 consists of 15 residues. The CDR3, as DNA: TGTGCCAGCAGCCCCGGGAATCGGAATATCGATACGCAGTATTTT. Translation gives CASSPGNRNIDTQYF.

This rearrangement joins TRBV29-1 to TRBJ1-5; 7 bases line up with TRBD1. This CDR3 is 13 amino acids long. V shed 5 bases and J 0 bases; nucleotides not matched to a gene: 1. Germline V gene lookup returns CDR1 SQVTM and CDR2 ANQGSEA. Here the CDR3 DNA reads TGCAGCGTTAGACAGGGTAGCAATCAGCCCCAGCATTTT. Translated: CSVRQGSNQPQHF.

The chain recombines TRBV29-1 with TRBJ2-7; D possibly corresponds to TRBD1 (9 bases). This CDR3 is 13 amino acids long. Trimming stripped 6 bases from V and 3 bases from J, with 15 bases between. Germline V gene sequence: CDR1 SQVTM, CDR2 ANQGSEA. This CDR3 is CSVGTGTSYEQYF. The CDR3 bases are TGCAGCGTCGGGACAGGGACTAGCTACGAGCAGTACTTC.

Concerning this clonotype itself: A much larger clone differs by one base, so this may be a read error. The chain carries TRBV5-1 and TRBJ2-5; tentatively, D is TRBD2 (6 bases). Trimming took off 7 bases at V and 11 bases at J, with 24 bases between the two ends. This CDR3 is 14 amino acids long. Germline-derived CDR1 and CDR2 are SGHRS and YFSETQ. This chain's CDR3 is CASQLGGDWDEQYF. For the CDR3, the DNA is TGCGCCAGCCAACTCGGAGGGGACTGGGATGAGCAGTACTTC. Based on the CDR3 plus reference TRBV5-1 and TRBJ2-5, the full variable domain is KAGVTQTPRYLIKTRGQQVTLSCSPISGHRSVSWYQQTPGQGLQFLFEYFSETQRNKGNFPGRFSGRQFSNSRSEMNVSTLELGDSALYLCASQLGGDWDEQYFGPGTRLLVL.

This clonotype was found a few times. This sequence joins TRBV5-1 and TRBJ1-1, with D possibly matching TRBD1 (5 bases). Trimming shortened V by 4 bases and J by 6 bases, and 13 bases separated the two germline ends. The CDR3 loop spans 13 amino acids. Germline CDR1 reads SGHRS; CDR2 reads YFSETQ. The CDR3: CASSRGGGAEAFF. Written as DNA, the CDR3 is TGCGCCAGCAGCCGCGGGGGAGGTGCTGAAGCTTTCTTT.